This is a list of T cell receptor beta chains from one sample in a study of blood T cell repertoires in COVID-19. Produced via immunoSEQ multiplex PCR; TCRdb's table is partial and in-frame only. The table includes fewer than 200,000 clones, around four fifths detected once. Sequencing was performed on PBMCs or T cells enriched from blood (not recorded which). Source of these receptors: a man aged 45-60 years who had recovered from COVID-19. The CDR3 runs from the conserved cysteine through the conserved F or W. D genes are given only for firm matches. Size is omitted from some rows. Given values are once, few, many or a class for expanded clones.

v_gene: TRBV3-1/TRBV3-2; j_gene: TRBJ2-3; d_gene: .; abundance: .; CDR3aa: CASSQLWTSTDTQYF; CDR3nt: TGTGCCAGCAGCCAATTATGGACTAGCACAGATACGCAGTATTTT
v_gene: TRBV5-6; j_gene: TRBJ1-2; d_gene: TRBD1; abundance: .; CDR3aa: CASSLGTGVMGYTF; CDR3nt: TGTGCCAGCAGCTTAGGGACAGGGGTTATGGGCTACACCTTC
v_gene: TRBV6-6; j_gene: TRBJ1-2; d_gene: .; abundance: once; CDR3aa: CASSFDRDNYGYTF; CDR3nt: TGTGCCAGCAGTTTCGACAGAGACAACTATGGCTACACCTTC
v_gene: TRBV18; j_gene: TRBJ2-2; d_gene: .; abundance: .; CDR3aa: CASSPSGPGELFF; CDR3nt: TGTGCCAGCTCACCATCAGGGCCCGGGGAGCTGTTTTTT
v_gene: TRBV7-9; j_gene: TRBJ1-2; d_gene: .; abundance: many; CDR3aa: CASSSGGSGYGYTF; CDR3nt: TGTGCCAGCAGCTCCGGGGGAAGTGGCTATGGCTACACCTTC
v_gene: TRBV7-8; j_gene: TRBJ2-2; d_gene: .; abundance: .; CDR3aa: CASSSSVPNTGELFF; CDR3nt: TGTGCCAGCAGCTCATCAGTTCCCAACACCGGGGAGCTGTTTTTT
v_gene: TRBV4-1; j_gene: TRBJ1-3; d_gene: .; abundance: once; CDR3aa: CASSHISTGQIGNTIYF; CDR3nt: TGCGCCAGCAGCCACATCTCAACAGGACAGATTGGAAACACCATATATTTT
v_gene: TRBV21-1; j_gene: TRBJ2-3; d_gene: .; abundance: .; CDR3aa: CASSKADRDRAYTDTQYF; CDR3nt: TGTGCCAGCAGCAAAGCAGACCGGGACAGGGCCTACACAGATACGCAGTATTTT
v_gene: TRBV2; j_gene: TRBJ2-3; d_gene: TRBD2; abundance: .; CDR3aa: CASSPLAGGHGTQYF; CDR3nt: TGTGCCAGCAGTCCGCTAGCGGGGGGGCATGGTACGCAGTATTTT
v_gene: TRBV2; j_gene: TRBJ2-1; d_gene: .; abundance: .; CDR3aa: CASTRTSNEQFF; CDR3nt: TGTGCCAGCACGAGGACATCCAATGAGCAGTTCTTC
v_gene: TRBV4-1; j_gene: TRBJ2-1; d_gene: .; abundance: .; CDR3aa: CASSQERLAGNEQFF; CDR3nt: TGCGCCAGCAGCCAAGAGAGGCTAGCTGGGAATGAGCAGTTCTTC
v_gene: TRBV6-5; j_gene: TRBJ1-3; d_gene: TRBD1; abundance: .; CDR3aa: CASSYDRGRNTIYF; CDR3nt: TGTGCCAGCAGTTACGACAGGGGGCGAAACACCATATATTTT
v_gene: TRBV24-1; j_gene: TRBJ2-3; d_gene: TRBD1; abundance: .; CDR3aa: CATSEGQGGDTQYF; CDR3nt: TGTGCCACCAGTGAGGGACAGGGTGGAGATACGCAGTATTTT
v_gene: TRBV18; j_gene: TRBJ2-7; d_gene: TRBD1; abundance: .; CDR3aa: CASSPLGTASSYEQYF; CDR3nt: TGTGCCAGCTCACCTTTAGGGACAGCGAGCTCCTACGAGCAGTACTTC
v_gene: TRBV19; j_gene: TRBJ1-1; d_gene: .; abundance: .; CDR3aa: CASSTGANTEAFF; CDR3nt: TGTGCCAGTAGTACAGGGGCGAACACTGAAGCTTTCTTT
v_gene: TRBV11-2; j_gene: TRBJ2-2; d_gene: TRBD1; abundance: .; CDR3aa: CASSLYGDRGRGGELFF; CDR3nt: TGTGCCAGCAGCTTATACGGGGACAGGGGGCGAGGCGGGGAGCTGTTTTTT
v_gene: TRBV1; j_gene: TRBJ1-2; d_gene: .; abundance: .; CDR3aa: CTSSQEDDRFIQGPGGYTF; CDR3nt: TGCACCAGCAGCCAAGAAGACGACCGATTTATACAGGGGCCTGGTGGCTACACCTTC
v_gene: TRBV19; j_gene: TRBJ1-2; d_gene: .; abundance: .; CDR3aa: CASSIGGGASYTF; CDR3nt: TGTGCCAGTAGTATAGGAGGGGGGGCTAGCTACACCTTC
v_gene: TRBV9; j_gene: TRBJ1-6; d_gene: .; abundance: .; CDR3aa: CASSPSVRGNRNSPLHF; CDR3nt: TGTGCCAGCAGCCCCAGCGTAAGGGGGAATAGAAATTCACCCCTCCACTTT
v_gene: TRBV12-3/TRBV12-4; j_gene: TRBJ2-2; d_gene: .; abundance: .; CDR3aa: CASGWRAGELFF; CDR3nt: TGTGCCAGCGGGTGGAGGGCCGGGGAGCTGTTTTTT
v_gene: TRBV29-1; j_gene: TRBJ1-4; d_gene: TRBD1; abundance: .; CDR3aa: CSVEAGTGVREKLFF; CDR3nt: TGCAGCGTTGAAGCCGGGACAGGGGTTAGGGAAAAACTGTTTTTT
v_gene: TRBV6-1; j_gene: TRBJ2-1; d_gene: .; abundance: .; CDR3aa: CASSEGTAWDEQFF; CDR3nt: TGTGCCAGCAGTGAAGGGACAGCTTGGGATGAGCAGTTCTTC
v_gene: TRBV6-1; j_gene: TRBJ2-1; d_gene: TRBD2; abundance: .; CDR3aa: CASSEHNGGANEQFF; CDR3nt: TGTGCCAGCAGTGAACATAACGGGGGGGCGAATGAGCAGTTCTTC
v_gene: TRBV6-5; j_gene: TRBJ1-2; d_gene: .; abundance: .; CDR3aa: CASSYDGRADGYTF; CDR3nt: TGTGCCAGCAGTTACGACGGCAGGGCGGATGGCTACACCTTC
v_gene: TRBV20-1; j_gene: TRBJ1-5; d_gene: .; abundance: once; CDR3aa: CSASYRDSNQPQHF; CDR3nt: TGCAGTGCTAGTTACAGAGATAGCAATCAGCCCCAGCATTTT
v_gene: TRBV12-5; j_gene: TRBJ1-2; d_gene: .; abundance: few; CDR3aa: CASGDTGIYGYTF; CDR3nt: TGTGCTAGTGGTGATACAGGGATCTATGGCTACACCTTC
v_gene: TRBV19; j_gene: TRBJ1-5; d_gene: .; abundance: .; CDR3aa: CASSIQSGKEPQHF; CDR3nt: TGTGCCAGTAGTATCCAATCCGGGAAGGAGCCCCAGCATTTT
v_gene: TRBV5-4; j_gene: TRBJ2-7; d_gene: TRBD1; abundance: .; CDR3aa: CASSPGGQGAYEQYF; CDR3nt: TGTGCCAGCAGCCCAGGAGGACAGGGGGCTTACGAGCAGTACTTC
v_gene: TRBV3-1/TRBV3-2; j_gene: TRBJ1-2; d_gene: .; abundance: .; CDR3aa: CASSPRQVLYGYTF; CDR3nt: TGTGCCAGCAGCCCTAGACAGGTCCTCTATGGCTACACCTTC
v_gene: TRBV20-1; j_gene: TRBJ1-1; d_gene: .; abundance: .; CDR3aa: CSAVGFTEAFF; CDR3nt: TGCAGTGCAGTCGGGTTCACTGAAGCTTTCTTT
v_gene: TRBV5-5; j_gene: TRBJ2-7; d_gene: .; abundance: few; CDR3aa: CASSLGGGSSSYEQYF; CDR3nt: TGTGCCAGCAGCTTGGGTGGAGGGTCCTCCTCCTACGAGCAGTACTTC
v_gene: TRBV7-9; j_gene: TRBJ1-4; d_gene: TRBD1; abundance: .; CDR3aa: CASSQGQDNEKLFF; CDR3nt: TGTGCCAGCAGCCAGGGACAGGACAATGAAAAACTGTTTTTT
v_gene: TRBV27; j_gene: TRBJ1-2; d_gene: TRBD1; abundance: .; CDR3aa: CASSSGTGGNYGYTF; CDR3nt: TGTGCCAGCAGTTCCGGGACAGGGGGTAACTATGGCTACACCTTC
v_gene: TRBV7-3; j_gene: TRBJ2-5; d_gene: TRBD2; abundance: .; CDR3aa: CASSSSGEKETQYF; CDR3nt: TGTGCCAGCAGCTCCAGCGGGGAGAAAGAGACCCAGTACTTC
v_gene: TRBV13; j_gene: TRBJ1-2; d_gene: TRBD1; abundance: .; CDR3aa: CASSLRVTGSHGYTF; CDR3nt: TGTGCCAGCAGCTTACGTGTGACAGGGTCACATGGCTACACCTTC
v_gene: TRBV7-9; j_gene: TRBJ2-2; d_gene: .; abundance: .; CDR3aa: CASSAGLITGELFF; CDR3nt: TGTGCCAGCAGCGCGGGACTTATCACCGGGGAGCTGTTTTTT
v_gene: TRBV14; j_gene: TRBJ2-7; d_gene: .; abundance: .; CDR3aa: CASSQDEGRGYEQYF; CDR3nt: TGTGCCAGCAGCCAAGATGAGGGCAGGGGCTACGAGCAGTACTTC
v_gene: TRBV5-1; j_gene: TRBJ1-5; d_gene: .; abundance: .; CDR3aa: CASREGSGNQPQHF; CDR3nt: TGCGCCAGCAGGGAGGGGTCGGGCAATCAGCCCCAGCATTTT
v_gene: TRBV7-9; j_gene: TRBJ1-1; d_gene: TRBD1; abundance: once; CDR3aa: CASSRQDRGRLAFF; CDR3nt: TGTGCCAGCAGCCGCCAGGACAGGGGGCGCCTAGCTTTCTTT
v_gene: TRBV5-1; j_gene: TRBJ1-2; d_gene: .; abundance: .; CDR3aa: CASTAGSAGYGYTF; CDR3nt: TGCGCCAGCACTGCTGGGTCAGCGGGATATGGCTACACCTTC
v_gene: TRBV3-1/TRBV3-2; j_gene: TRBJ2-1; d_gene: .; abundance: .; CDR3aa: CASSQLYNEQFF; CDR3nt: TGTGCCAGCAGCCAACTCTACAATGAGCAGTTCTTC
v_gene: TRBV18; j_gene: TRBJ2-2; d_gene: .; abundance: .; CDR3aa: CASSPTTGDTGELFF; CDR3nt: TGTGCCAGCTCACCTACAACAGGTGACACCGGGGAGCTGTTTTTT
v_gene: TRBV19; j_gene: TRBJ1-2; d_gene: TRBD1; abundance: .; CDR3aa: CASRHRDRASYGYTF; CDR3nt: TGTGCCAGTAGGCACCGGGACAGGGCTAGCTATGGCTACACCTTC
v_gene: TRBV18; j_gene: TRBJ1-1; d_gene: .; abundance: .; CDR3aa: CASSPVLQGPEAFF; CDR3nt: TGTGCCAGCTCACCAGTTTTGCAGGGGCCTGAAGCTTTCTTT
v_gene: TRBV7-9; j_gene: TRBJ1-2; d_gene: .; abundance: .; CDR3aa: CASSPGDDYGYTF; CDR3nt: TGTGCCAGCAGCCCTGGAGACGACTATGGCTACACCTTC
v_gene: TRBV6-5; j_gene: TRBJ2-5; d_gene: TRBD2; abundance: .; CDR3aa: CASSRTSGGAETQYF; CDR3nt: TGTGCCAGCAGTCGGACTAGCGGGGGGGCGGAGACCCAGTACTTC
v_gene: TRBV2; j_gene: TRBJ2-7; d_gene: .; abundance: .; CDR3aa: CASRPTQGYEQYF; CDR3nt: TGTGCCAGCAGACCTACCCAGGGATACGAGCAGTACTTC
v_gene: TRBV13; j_gene: TRBJ2-1; d_gene: .; abundance: few; CDR3aa: CASSHPQGTRHNEQFF; CDR3nt: TGTGCCAGCAGCCACCCCCAGGGTACACGACACAATGAGCAGTTCTTC